The present T cell receptor beta chain was sequenced within a study of monozygotic twins with inflammatory bowel disease. Researchers generated cDNA in eight separate reactions per sample. Reanalyzing the 5' RACE reads, TCRdb keeps one entry per CDR3 protein, without DNA. This sample contains around 400,000 distinct CDR3 sequences. The sample comprised blood. The sequence came from a human donor with ulcerative colitis or Crohn's disease, or a healthy co-twin of an affected twin (not recorded which).

Here the CDR3 reads CASSTDPRGDQPQHF. This chain links TRBV28 with TRBJ1-5; TCRdb selects TRBD1, and the lack of DNA leaves this call unchecked. This CDR3 is 15 amino acids long. Germline CDR1 is MDHEN and CDR2 is SYDVKM.